The clone carrying this T cell receptor beta chain was seen once. A junction boundary mismatches the germline segment, possibly from a read error. This CDR3 comprises 11 residues. Germline V gene sequence: CDR1 SGHTS, CDR2 YDEGEE. Libraries were prepared by immunoSEQ multiplex PCR; TCRdb keeps only in-frame clonotypes and omits some of them. The table includes fewer than 2.5 million clones, under 95% detected once. The sample belongs to a study of shared clonotypes between healthy human individuals. Input material: naive CD4+ T cells from PBMCs. Subset reported: CD45RA+ positively selected. The rearrangement links TRBV5-8 to TRBJ2-5; D is unclear. The sequence came from a young man in good health. Some clones in this sample may be carry-over from other donors' samples. The CDR3 DNA follows: TGTGCCAGCAGGTTGGGAGAGACCCAGTACTTC. Translation: CASRLGETQYF.